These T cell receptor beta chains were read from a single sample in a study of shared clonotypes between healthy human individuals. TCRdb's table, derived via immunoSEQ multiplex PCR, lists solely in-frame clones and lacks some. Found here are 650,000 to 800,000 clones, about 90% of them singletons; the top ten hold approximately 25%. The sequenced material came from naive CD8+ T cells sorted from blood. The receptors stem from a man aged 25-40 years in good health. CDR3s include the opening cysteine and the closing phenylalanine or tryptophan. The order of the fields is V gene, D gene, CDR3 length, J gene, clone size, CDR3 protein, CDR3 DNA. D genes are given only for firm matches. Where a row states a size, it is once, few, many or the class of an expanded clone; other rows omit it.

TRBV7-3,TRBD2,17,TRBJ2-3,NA,CASSKGRGLAGVNTQYF,TGTGCCAGCAGCAAGGGAAGGGGACTAGCGGGAGTTAATACGCAGTATTTT
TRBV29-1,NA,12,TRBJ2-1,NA,CSGGGAYNEQFF,TGCAGCGGCGGTGGGGCCTACAATGAGCAGTTCTTC
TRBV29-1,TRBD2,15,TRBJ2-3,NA,CSVGVAGVGTDTQYF,TGCAGCGTTGGCGTAGCGGGAGTCGGCACAGATACGCAGTATTTT
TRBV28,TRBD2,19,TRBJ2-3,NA,CASSAPGLAGGPSTDTQYF,TGTGCCAGCAGTGCACCGGGACTAGCGGGAGGGCCGAGCACAGATACGCAGTATTTT
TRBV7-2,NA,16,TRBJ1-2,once,CASSSPGQTVNYGYTF,TGTGCCAGCAGCTCTCCCGGACAGACAGTAAACTATGGCTACACCTTC
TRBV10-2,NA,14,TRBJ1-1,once,CASSDGWGATEAFF,TGCGCCAGCAGTGATGGTTGGGGGGCAACTGAAGCTTTCTTT
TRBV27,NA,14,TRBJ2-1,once,CASSSHRVGNEQFF,TGTGCCAGCAGTTCCCACAGGGTGGGCAATGAGCAGTTCTTC
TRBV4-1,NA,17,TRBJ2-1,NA,CASSHGVGGPVHNEQFF,TGCGCCAGCAGCCATGGGGTAGGTGGTCCGGTCCACAATGAGCAGTTCTTC
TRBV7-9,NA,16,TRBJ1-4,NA,CASRSNQDGPNEKLFF,TGTGCCAGCAGGTCCAACCAGGACGGTCCTAATGAAAAACTGTTTTTT
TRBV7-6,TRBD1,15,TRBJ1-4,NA,CASSSTGGVPEKLFF,TGTGCCAGCAGCTCGACAGGGGGCGTACCTGAAAAACTGTTTTTT
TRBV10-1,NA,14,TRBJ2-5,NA,CASSSLRESETQYF,TGCGCCAGCAGTTCCCTCCGGGAGTCAGAGACCCAGTACTTC
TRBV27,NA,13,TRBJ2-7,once,CASSLPLGEKQYF,TGTGCCAGCAGTCTCCCTTTGGGGGAGAAGCAGTACTTC
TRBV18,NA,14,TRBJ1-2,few,CASSPSMDNYGYTF,TGTGCCAGCTCACCAAGCATGGATAACTATGGCTACACCTTC
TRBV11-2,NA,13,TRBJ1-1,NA,CASSSTTLAEAFF,TGTGCCAGCAGCTCCACGACTCTGGCTGAAGCTTTCTTT
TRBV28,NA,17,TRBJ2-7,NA,CASSFYSGTSRRYEQYF,TGTGCCAGCAGTTTTTATTCCGGAACTAGTAGGCGCTACGAGCAGTACTTC
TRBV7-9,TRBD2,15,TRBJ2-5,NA,CASSFALAGKETQYF,TGTGCCAGCAGCTTTGCACTAGCGGGTAAAGAGACCCAGTACTTC
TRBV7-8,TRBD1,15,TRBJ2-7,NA,CASSLRRDSSYEQYF,TGTGCCAGCAGTCTACGCCGGGACAGCTCCTACGAGCAGTACTTC
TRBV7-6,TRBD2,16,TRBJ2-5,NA,CASSSPGGVYQETQYF,TGTGCCAGCAGCTCACCTGGGGGGGTGTACCAAGAGACCCAGTACTTC
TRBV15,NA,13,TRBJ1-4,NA,CAIRGGVEEKLFF,TGTGCCATCCGAGGCGGGGTTGAAGAAAAACTGTTTTTT
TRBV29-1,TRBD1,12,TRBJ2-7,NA,CSVRTGGYEQYF,TGCAGCGTCAGGACAGGGGGCTACGAGCAGTACTTC
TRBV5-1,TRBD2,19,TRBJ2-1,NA,CASSLNPGGVLAGANEQFF,TGCGCCAGCAGCTTAAATCCTGGGGGCGTACTAGCGGGGGCTAATGAGCAGTTCTTC
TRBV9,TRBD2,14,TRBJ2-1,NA,CASSGTSGRDEQFF,TGTGCCAGCAGCGGGACTAGCGGGAGGGATGAGCAGTTCTTC
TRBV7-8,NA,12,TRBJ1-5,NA,CASSLSNQPQHF,TGTGCCAGCAGCTTAAGCAATCAGCCCCAGCATTTT
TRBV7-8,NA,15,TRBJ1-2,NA,CASSSDTISFYGYTF,TGTGCCAGCAGCTCCGACACCATTTCCTTCTATGGCTACACCTTC
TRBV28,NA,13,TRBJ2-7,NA,CASSQRNSYEQYF,TGTGCCAGCAGTCAAAGAAACTCCTACGAGCAGTACTTC
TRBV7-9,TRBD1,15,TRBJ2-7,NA,CASSLIRTGSYEQYF,TGTGCCAGCAGCTTAATTCGGACAGGCTCCTACGAGCAGTACTTC
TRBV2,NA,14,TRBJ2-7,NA,CASSGRRVTYEQYF,TGTGCCAGCAGTGGGAGGAGAGTAACCTACGAGCAGTACTTC
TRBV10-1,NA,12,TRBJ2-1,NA,CASSESIDEQFF,TGCGCCAGCAGTGAGTCAATCGATGAGCAGTTCTTC
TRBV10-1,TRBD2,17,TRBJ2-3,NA,CASTNTGLAEPMDTQYF,TGCGCCAGCACTAACACCGGACTAGCGGAGCCTATGGATACGCAGTATTTT